This T cell receptor (beta chain) was retrieved from a study of human T cells and chemical hapten exposure (dated by TCRdb to the early 2020s). For the wider study: For sensitization, 2% DPC in acetone was applied to an approximately 2 cm by approximately 2 cm area of upper inner arm skin. Blood samples were taken from patients before sensitization (week 0) and at 2, 6 and about 24 weeks after DPC sensitization. The mostly female patient cohort included alopecia areata with under or over 50% scalp involvement, alopecia totalis and alopecia universalis. In alopecia patients, the study followed how the peripheral blood TCR repertoire changed in vivo over primary and secondary sensitization to diphenylcyclopropenone (DPC), a hapten. Around 29 alopecia patients provided blood for TCR sequencing at one to four time points (pre-sensitization, 2, 6 and 24 weeks). Libraries were pooled for sequencing, and per-sample TCR yields varied mainly because of small differences in library volumes within the pool. Patients additionally received weekly therapeutic DPC doses to the scalp throughout the roughly 24-week study period. Patch tests used Finn chambers with 0.01% DPC on the upper back, scored after 6 days by International Contact Dermatitis Research Group standards.

Library preparation employed RACE. Sequencing was carried out with a NextSeq 500. Library preparation attached unique molecular identifiers to individual cDNA molecules for quantitative, reproducible TCR counting. From each blood RNA sample, both TCR alpha and TCR beta chains were sequenced. The source study handled its data this way. The median number of TCRs per sample was some 100,000, ranging from about 20,000 to 700,000. The Decombinator software suite was used to annotate the V, J and CDR3 of the TCR reads. Every sample was subsampled to the same number of TCRs (28,000) for the PS versus PT1 abundance plots. Expanded TCRs were defined as absent before sensitization and observed at least eight times at the 2-week time point. The public reads were reprocessed in TCRdb via fastp at Q25 and MiXCR, keeping in-frame beta chains. For every CDR3 protein sequence, its rows merge into one entry that carries the most common genes and DNA. For this entry, the V and J calls and clone size follow TCRdb and not the study's own pipeline. The sample data list a few hundred thousand distinct CDR3 sequences, and more than 5% of these were observed just once. About 5.6% of the sample goes to the ten largest clones.

Overall study outcomes, separate from this receptor: The number of PT1 expanded TCRs positively correlated with patch test score, significant at thresholds 8, 16 and 32 but not 4. No change with DPC sensitization was found in the number of TCRs above 1 in 1000 frequency, and no evidence of global repertoire structure alterations was found. Repeated subsampling changed both the strength of the expansion versus patch-test correlation and the threshold at which the correlation became significant. Compared with pre-sensitization or healthy control sets, expanded TCRs formed significantly more large CDR3 similarity clusters, which is consistent with antigen-driven responses. Because every patient had alopecia, a presumed autoimmune disease, the patients' immune response might differ from that of healthy individuals.

According to the germline V gene (reference sequence), CDR1 reads SSHAT and CDR2 reads FNYEAQ. Its CDR3 holds 13 amino acids, cysteine through phenylalanine. Just the 39-base CDR3 DNA is kept, in frame starting at base 1. This clonotype has only a few counts. It has no known antigen specificity. The junction and the germline gene differ at one end; a read error may be behind it. The sample's time point label, decoded: patch test 2, 6 weeks after DPC sensitization. In light of the paper, this sample's treatment or condition label describes: therapeutic diphenylcyclopropenone sensitization with weekly scalp DPC. At every patch-test visit, the blood draw took place before the patch test was put on. Eligible patients were aged 18 to 70, diagnosed with alopecia, deemed suitable for DPC therapy, and excluded if pregnant. Total RNA was extracted from unfractionated whole blood that had been collected in Tempus Blood RNA tubes.

The material sequenced was whole blood, taken in connection with sensitization to the hapten diphenylcyclopropenone (DPC). The chain employs TRBV7-7 and TRBJ2-2; 7 junctional bases match TRBD2. The origin of this receptor is a woman younger than 30 with alopecia areata. Some clones in this sample may be carry-over from other donors' samples. The sequenced DNA is TGTGCTAGCAGCGGGGCCTTCACCGGGGAGCTGTTTTTT. Translation gives CASSGAFTGELFF. Supplemented by the reference TRBV7-7 and TRBJ2-2 proteins around the CDR3, the complete variable domain is GAGVSQSPRYKVTKRGQDVTLRCDPISSHATLYWYQQALGQGPEFLTYFNYEAQPDKSGLPSDRFSAERPEGSISTLTIQRTEQRDSAMYRCASSGAFTGELFFGEGSRLTVL.